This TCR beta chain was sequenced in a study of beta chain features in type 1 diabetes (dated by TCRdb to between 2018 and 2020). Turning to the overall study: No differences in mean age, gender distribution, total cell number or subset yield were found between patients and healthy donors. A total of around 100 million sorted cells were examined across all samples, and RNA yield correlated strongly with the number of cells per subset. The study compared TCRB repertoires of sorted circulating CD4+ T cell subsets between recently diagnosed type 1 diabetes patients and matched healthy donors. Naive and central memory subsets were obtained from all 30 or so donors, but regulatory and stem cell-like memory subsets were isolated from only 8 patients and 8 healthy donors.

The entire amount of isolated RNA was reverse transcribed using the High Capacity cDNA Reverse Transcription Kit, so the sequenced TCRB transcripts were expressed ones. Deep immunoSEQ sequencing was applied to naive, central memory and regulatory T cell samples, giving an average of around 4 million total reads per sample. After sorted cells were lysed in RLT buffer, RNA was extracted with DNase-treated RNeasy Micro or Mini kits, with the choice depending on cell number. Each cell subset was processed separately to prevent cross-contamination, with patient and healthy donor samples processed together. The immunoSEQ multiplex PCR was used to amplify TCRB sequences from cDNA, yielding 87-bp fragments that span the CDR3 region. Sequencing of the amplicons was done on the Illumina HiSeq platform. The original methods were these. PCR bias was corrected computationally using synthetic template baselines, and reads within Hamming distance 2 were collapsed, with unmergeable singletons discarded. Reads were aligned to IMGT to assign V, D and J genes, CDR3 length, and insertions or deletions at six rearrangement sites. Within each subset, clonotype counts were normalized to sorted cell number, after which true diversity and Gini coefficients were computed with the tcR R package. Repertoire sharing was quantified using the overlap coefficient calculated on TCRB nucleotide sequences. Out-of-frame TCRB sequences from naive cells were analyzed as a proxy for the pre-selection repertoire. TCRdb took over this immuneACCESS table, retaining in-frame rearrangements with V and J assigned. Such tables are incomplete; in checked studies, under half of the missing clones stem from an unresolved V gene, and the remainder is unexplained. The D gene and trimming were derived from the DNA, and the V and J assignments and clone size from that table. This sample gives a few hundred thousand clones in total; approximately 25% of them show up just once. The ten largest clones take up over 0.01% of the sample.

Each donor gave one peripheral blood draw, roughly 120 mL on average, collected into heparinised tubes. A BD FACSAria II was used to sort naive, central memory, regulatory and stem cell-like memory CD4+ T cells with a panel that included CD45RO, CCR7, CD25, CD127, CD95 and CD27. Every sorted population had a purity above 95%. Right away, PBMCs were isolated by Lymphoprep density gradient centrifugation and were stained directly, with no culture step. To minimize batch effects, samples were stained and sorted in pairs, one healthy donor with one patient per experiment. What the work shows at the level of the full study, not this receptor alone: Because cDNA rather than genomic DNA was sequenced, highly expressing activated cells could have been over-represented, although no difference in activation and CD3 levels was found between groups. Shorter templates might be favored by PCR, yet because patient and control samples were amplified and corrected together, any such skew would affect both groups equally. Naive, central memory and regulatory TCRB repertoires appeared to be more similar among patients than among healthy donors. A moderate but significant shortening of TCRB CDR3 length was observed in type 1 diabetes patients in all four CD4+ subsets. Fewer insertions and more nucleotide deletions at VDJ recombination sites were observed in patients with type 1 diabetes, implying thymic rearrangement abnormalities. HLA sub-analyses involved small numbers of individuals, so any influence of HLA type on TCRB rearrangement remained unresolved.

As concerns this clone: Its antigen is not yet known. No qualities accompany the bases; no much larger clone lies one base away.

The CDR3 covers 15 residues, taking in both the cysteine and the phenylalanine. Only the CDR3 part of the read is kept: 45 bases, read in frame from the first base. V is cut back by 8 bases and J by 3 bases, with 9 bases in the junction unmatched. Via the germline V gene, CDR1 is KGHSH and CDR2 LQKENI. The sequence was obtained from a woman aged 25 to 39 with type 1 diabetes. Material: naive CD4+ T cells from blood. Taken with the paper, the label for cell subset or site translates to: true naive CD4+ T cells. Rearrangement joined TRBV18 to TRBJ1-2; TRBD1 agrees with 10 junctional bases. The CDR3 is CASLETGGFDYGYTF. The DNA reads TGTGCCAGCCTTGAGACAGGGGGCTTCGACTATGGCTACACCTTC.